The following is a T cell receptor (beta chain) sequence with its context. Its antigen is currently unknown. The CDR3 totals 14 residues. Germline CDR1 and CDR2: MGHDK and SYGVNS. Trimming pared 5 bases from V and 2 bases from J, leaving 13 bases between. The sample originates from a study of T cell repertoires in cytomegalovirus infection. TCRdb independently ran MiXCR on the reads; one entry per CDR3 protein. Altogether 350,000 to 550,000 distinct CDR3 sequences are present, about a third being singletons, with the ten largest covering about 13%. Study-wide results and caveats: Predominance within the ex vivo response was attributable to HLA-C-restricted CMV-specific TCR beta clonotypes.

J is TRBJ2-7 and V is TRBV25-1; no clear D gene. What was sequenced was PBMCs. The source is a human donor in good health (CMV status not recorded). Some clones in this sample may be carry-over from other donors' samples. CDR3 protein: CASSKQWPTYEQYF. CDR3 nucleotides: TGTGCCAGCAGTAAACAGTGGCCCACCTACGAGCAGTACTTC.